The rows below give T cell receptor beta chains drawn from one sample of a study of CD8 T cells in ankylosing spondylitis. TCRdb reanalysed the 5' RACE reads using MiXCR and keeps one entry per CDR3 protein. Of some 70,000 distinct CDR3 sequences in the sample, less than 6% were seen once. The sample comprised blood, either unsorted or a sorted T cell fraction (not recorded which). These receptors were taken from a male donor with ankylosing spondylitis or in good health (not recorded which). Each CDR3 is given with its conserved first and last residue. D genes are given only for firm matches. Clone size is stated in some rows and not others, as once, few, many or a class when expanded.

CDR3nt: TGTGCCATCAGTGAGACTAAAGACAGGGTGGAAGACGAGCAGTACTTC
CDR3aa: CAISETKDRVEDEQYF
d_gene: TRBD1
j_gene: TRBJ2-7
abundance: many
v_gene: TRBV10-3

CDR3nt: TGTGCCAGTAGTTCCCAGTGGGGGAGGTATGAGCAGTTCTTC
CDR3aa: CASSSQWGRYEQFF
d_gene: .
j_gene: TRBJ2-1
abundance: many
v_gene: TRBV19

CDR3nt: TGCGCCAGCAGTTCGCCTAGCATCGGGGATACGCAGTATTTT
CDR3aa: CASSSPSIGDTQYF
d_gene: .
j_gene: TRBJ2-3
abundance: many
v_gene: TRBV5-1

CDR3nt: TGTGCCAGCAGCCAACCCGGACCGAGTAACTATGGCTACACCTTC
CDR3aa: CASSQPGPSNYGYTF
d_gene: .
j_gene: TRBJ1-2
abundance: many
v_gene: TRBV3-1

CDR3nt: TGTGCCAGCAGCCTAGCGGAGCTCTACAATGAGCAGTTCTTC
CDR3aa: CASSLAELYNEQFF
d_gene: TRBD2
j_gene: TRBJ2-1
abundance: many
v_gene: TRBV11-1

CDR3nt: TGTGCCAGCAGCCACGGACAGGGTTCGAAGACTGAAGCTTTCTTT
CDR3aa: CASSHGQGSKTEAFF
d_gene: TRBD1
j_gene: TRBJ1-1
abundance: many
v_gene: TRBV12-3/TRBV12-4

CDR3nt: TGTGCCAGCAGCGCCGGCCTAGTAAGCATTCAGTACTTC
CDR3aa: CASSAGLVSIQYF
d_gene: .
j_gene: TRBJ2-4
abundance: .
v_gene: TRBV9

CDR3nt: TGCGCCAGCAGCCCCTCCGACACACTGAAAGGCTACACCTTC
CDR3aa: CASSPSDTLKGYTF
d_gene: .
j_gene: TRBJ1-2
abundance: many
v_gene: TRBV5-1

CDR3nt: TGCGCCAGCAGCCAAACCCTAGCGGGGGCCTCCTACGAGCAGTACTTC
CDR3aa: CASSQTLAGASYEQYF
d_gene: TRBD2
j_gene: TRBJ2-7
abundance: many
v_gene: TRBV4-1

CDR3nt: TGTGCCAGCAGTTTAGACAGGGGGACCCAGTACTTC
CDR3aa: CASSLDRGTQYF
d_gene: TRBD1
j_gene: TRBJ2-5
abundance: many
v_gene: TRBV28

CDR3nt: TGCGCCAGCAGCTCGGACACGACGCAAGAGACCCAGTACTTC
CDR3aa: CASSSDTTQETQYF
d_gene: .
j_gene: TRBJ2-5
abundance: .
v_gene: TRBV5-1

CDR3nt: TGTGCCAGCAGCTTCAGGGAAGGGAGCAATCAGCCCCAGCATTTT
CDR3aa: CASSFREGSNQPQHF
d_gene: .
j_gene: TRBJ1-5
abundance: many
v_gene: TRBV7-2

CDR3nt: TGCAGCGCTAGAGGCCACTTTCCGGGGCTGGCGATCTTAACCTACGAGCAGTACTTC
CDR3aa: CSARGHFPGLAILTYEQYF
d_gene: .
j_gene: TRBJ2-7
abundance: .
v_gene: TRBV20-1

CDR3nt: TGCGCCAGCAGCTTTTTACAGGGGGCAAGGGATGAGCAGTTCTTC
CDR3aa: CASSFLQGARDEQFF
d_gene: TRBD1
j_gene: TRBJ2-1
abundance: many
v_gene: TRBV5-1

CDR3nt: TGTGCCAGCAGCCAGAGGCAGGGGACTAGCGTCTACGAGCAGTACTTC
CDR3aa: CASSQRQGTSVYEQYF
d_gene: TRBD2
j_gene: TRBJ2-7
abundance: many
v_gene: TRBV3-1

CDR3nt: TGCAGTGAGGGCGGGGGGGCCAAAGATACGCAGTATTTT
CDR3aa: CSEGGGAKDTQYF
d_gene: TRBD2
j_gene: TRBJ2-3
abundance: many
v_gene: TRBV20-1

CDR3nt: TGTGCCAGCAGTTTACAACCTTCCACAGATACGCAGTATTTT
CDR3aa: CASSLQPSTDTQYF
d_gene: .
j_gene: TRBJ2-3
abundance: many
v_gene: TRBV12-3/TRBV12-4

CDR3nt: TGTGCCATCAGTGAGGGGGCTAGCGGCATTTACAATGAGCAGTTCTTC
CDR3aa: CAISEGASGIYNEQFF
d_gene: TRBD2
j_gene: TRBJ2-1
abundance: many
v_gene: TRBV10-3

CDR3nt: TGTGCCAGCAGCGTAGGGGCTAGCGGGGGATCGACCCAGTACTTC
CDR3aa: CASSVGASGGSTQYF
d_gene: TRBD2
j_gene: TRBJ2-5
abundance: many
v_gene: TRBV9

CDR3nt: TGCAGCGTCGCATTACCGGGACAGAGACAAGAGACCCAGTACTTC
CDR3aa: CSVALPGQRQETQYF
d_gene: TRBD1
j_gene: TRBJ2-5
abundance: many
v_gene: TRBV29-1

CDR3nt: TGTGCCAGCAGTGAAGACCCCTATACAATTCTGGGGGAGCTGTTTTTT
CDR3aa: CASSEDPYTILGELFF
d_gene: .
j_gene: TRBJ2-2
abundance: .
v_gene: TRBV2

CDR3nt: TGTGCCAGTAGTACCATTCAGACTAGCTCCTACAATGAGCAGTTCTTC
CDR3aa: CASSTIQTSSYNEQFF
d_gene: .
j_gene: TRBJ2-1
abundance: many
v_gene: TRBV19

CDR3nt: TGCAGTGCGGAGGGCCCTGAAGCTTTCTTT
CDR3aa: CSAEGPEAFF
d_gene: .
j_gene: TRBJ1-1
abundance: many
v_gene: TRBV20-1

CDR3nt: TGCGCCAGCAGCTTGTCCGGGACTAGCAGCGATGAGCAGTTCTTC
CDR3aa: CASSLSGTSSDEQFF
d_gene: TRBD2
j_gene: TRBJ2-1
abundance: many
v_gene: TRBV5-1

CDR3nt: TGTGCCAGCAGCTCGGGACAGAACTATGGCTACACCTTC
CDR3aa: CASSSGQNYGYTF
d_gene: TRBD1
j_gene: TRBJ1-2
abundance: many
v_gene: TRBV11-2

CDR3nt: TGCGCCAGCAGCTTTGGACTAGCGGGGGAAGATACGCAGTATTTT
CDR3aa: CASSFGLAGEDTQYF
d_gene: TRBD2
j_gene: TRBJ2-3
abundance: few
v_gene: TRBV5-1

CDR3nt: TGTGCCAGCAGCCAAGAGGAACAGAGGGGCTCCTACGAGCAGTACTTC
CDR3aa: CASSQEEQRGSYEQYF
d_gene: .
j_gene: TRBJ2-7
abundance: many
v_gene: TRBV4-2

CDR3nt: TGTGCCAGCAGCCTCCCAAGGGGGCTGACAGGAGAATACACCGGGGAGCTGTTTTTT
CDR3aa: CASSLPRGLTGEYTGELFF
d_gene: TRBD1
j_gene: TRBJ2-2
abundance: many
v_gene: TRBV28

CDR3nt: TGTGCCAGCAGCGTGGTCGGGGAGGGCCGCTCTGGGGCCAACGTCCTGACTTTC
CDR3aa: CASSVVGEGRSGANVLTF
d_gene: TRBD2
j_gene: TRBJ2-6
abundance: many
v_gene: TRBV5-6

CDR3nt: TGCAGCGTTGAAGATTGGCGGTACAATGAAAAACTGTTTTTT
CDR3aa: CSVEDWRYNEKLFF
d_gene: .
j_gene: TRBJ1-4
abundance: many
v_gene: TRBV29-1

CDR3nt: TGCAGTGCTAGGGCAGGGGGCGGAAATGAAAAACTGTTTTTT
CDR3aa: CSARAGGGNEKLFF
d_gene: TRBD1
j_gene: TRBJ1-4
abundance: many
v_gene: TRBV20-1

CDR3nt: TGTGCCAGCAGCGTAGGAGGGGGGTCCAACTACGAGCAGTACTTC
CDR3aa: CASSVGGGSNYEQYF
d_gene: .
j_gene: TRBJ2-7
abundance: many
v_gene: TRBV9

CDR3nt: TGTGCCAGCAGCACAGCGAACACCGGGGAGCTGTTTTTT
CDR3aa: CASSTANTGELFF
d_gene: .
j_gene: TRBJ2-2
abundance: many
v_gene: TRBV7-1

CDR3nt: TGTGCCAGCAGCCAAGATCCGGCCGGGGAGCTGTTTTTT
CDR3aa: CASSQDPAGELFF
d_gene: .
j_gene: TRBJ2-2
abundance: many
v_gene: TRBV3-1

CDR3nt: TGCAGTGCTACCCGTAGTCTAGCGGGGAGCAATGAGCAGTTCTTC
CDR3aa: CSATRSLAGSNEQFF
d_gene: TRBD2
j_gene: TRBJ2-1
abundance: many
v_gene: TRBV20-1